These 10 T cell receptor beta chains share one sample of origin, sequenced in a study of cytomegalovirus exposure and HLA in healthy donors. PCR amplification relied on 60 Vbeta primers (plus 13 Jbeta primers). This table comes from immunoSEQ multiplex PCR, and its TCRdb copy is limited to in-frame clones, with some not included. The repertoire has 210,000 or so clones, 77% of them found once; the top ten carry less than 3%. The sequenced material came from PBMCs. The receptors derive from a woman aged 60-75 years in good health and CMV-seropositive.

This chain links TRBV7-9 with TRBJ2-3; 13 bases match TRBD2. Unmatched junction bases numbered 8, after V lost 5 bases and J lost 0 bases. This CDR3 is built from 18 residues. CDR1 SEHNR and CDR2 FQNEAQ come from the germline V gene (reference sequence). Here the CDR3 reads CASSKLAGGDSSTDTQYF. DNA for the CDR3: TGTGCCAGCAGCAAACTAGCGGGGGGGGATTCAAGCACAGATACGCAGTATTTT.

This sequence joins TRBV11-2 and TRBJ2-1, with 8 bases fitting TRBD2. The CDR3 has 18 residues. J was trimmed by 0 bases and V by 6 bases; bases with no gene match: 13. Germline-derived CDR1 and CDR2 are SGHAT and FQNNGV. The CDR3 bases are TGTGCCAGCAGGTCAGGAGGAGCGGGGGCAACCTCCTACAATGAGCAGTTCTTC. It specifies CASRSGGAGATSYNEQFF.

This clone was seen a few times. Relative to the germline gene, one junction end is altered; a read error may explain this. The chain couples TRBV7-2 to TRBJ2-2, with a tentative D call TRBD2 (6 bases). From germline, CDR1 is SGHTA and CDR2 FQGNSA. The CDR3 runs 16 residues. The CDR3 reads CASRLNGGSNTGELFF. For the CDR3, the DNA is TGTGCCAGCCGCTTGAATGGAGGGAGCAACACCGGGGAGCTGTTTTTT.

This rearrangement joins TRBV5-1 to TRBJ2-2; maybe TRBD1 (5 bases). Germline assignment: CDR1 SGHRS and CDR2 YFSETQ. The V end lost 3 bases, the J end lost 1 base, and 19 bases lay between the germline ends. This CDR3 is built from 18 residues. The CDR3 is CASSWWVRGDLNTGELFF. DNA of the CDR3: TGCGCCAGCAGCTGGTGGGTAAGGGGCGACTTGAACACCGGGGAGCTGTTTTTT.

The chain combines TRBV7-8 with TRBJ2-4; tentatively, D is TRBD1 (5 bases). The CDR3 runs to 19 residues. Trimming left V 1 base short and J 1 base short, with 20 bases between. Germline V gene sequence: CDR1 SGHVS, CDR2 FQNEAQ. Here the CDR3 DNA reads TGTGCCAGCAGCTTAGACGTGTTGTCGACAGCTGGGGCCAAAAACATTCAGTACTTC. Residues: CASSLDVLSTAGAKNIQYF.

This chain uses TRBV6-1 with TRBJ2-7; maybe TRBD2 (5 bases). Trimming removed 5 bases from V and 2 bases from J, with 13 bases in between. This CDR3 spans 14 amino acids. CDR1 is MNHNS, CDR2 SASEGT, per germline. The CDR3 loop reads CASSLSGGTYEQYF. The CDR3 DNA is TGTGCCAGCAGTTTAAGCGGCGGAACCTACGAGCAGTACTTC.

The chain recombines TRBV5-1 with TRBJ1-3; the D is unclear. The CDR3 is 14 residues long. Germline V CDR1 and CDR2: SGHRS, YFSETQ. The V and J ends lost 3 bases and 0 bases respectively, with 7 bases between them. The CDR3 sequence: CASSYQDSGNTIYF. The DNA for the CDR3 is TGCGCCAGCAGCTACCAGGACTCTGGAAACACCATATATTTT.

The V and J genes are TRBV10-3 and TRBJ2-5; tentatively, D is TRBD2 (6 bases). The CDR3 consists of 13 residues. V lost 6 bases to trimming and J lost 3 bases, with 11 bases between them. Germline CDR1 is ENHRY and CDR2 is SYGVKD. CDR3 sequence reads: CAIRQVAEETQYF. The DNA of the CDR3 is TGTGCCATCAGGCAAGTAGCGGAAGAGACCCAGTACTTC.

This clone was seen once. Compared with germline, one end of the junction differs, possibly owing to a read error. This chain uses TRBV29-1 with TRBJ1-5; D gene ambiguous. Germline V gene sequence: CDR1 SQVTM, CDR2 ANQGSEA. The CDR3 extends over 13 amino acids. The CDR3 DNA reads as TGCAGCGTCGAAGCAGGAACGGGACAGCCCCAGCATTTT. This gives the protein CSVEAGTGQPQHF.

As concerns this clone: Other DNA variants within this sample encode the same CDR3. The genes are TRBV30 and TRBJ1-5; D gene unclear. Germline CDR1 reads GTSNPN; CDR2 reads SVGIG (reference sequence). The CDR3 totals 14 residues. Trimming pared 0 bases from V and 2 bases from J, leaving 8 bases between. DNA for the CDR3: TGTGCCTGGAGTGTAGGACTGGGCAATCAGCCCCAGCATTTT. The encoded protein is CAWSVGLGNQPQHF. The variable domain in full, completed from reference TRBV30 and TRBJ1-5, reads SQTIHQWPATLVQPVGSPLSLECTVEGTSNPNLYWYRQAAGRGLQLLFYSVGIGQISSEVPQNLSASRPQDRQFILSSKKLLLSDSGFYLCAWSVGLGNQPQHFGDGTRLSIL.